This TCR beta chain was obtained from a study of blood T cells in healthy people across ages. The second PCR ran 7 to 11 cycles with a sample-barcoded 5' primer and J-beta primers. Each CDR3 protein is one row after TCRdb ran MiXCR on the 5' RACE reads. The sample holds some 1.8 million distinct CDR3 sequences, about 39% seen once. This clonotype was counted a single time. The junction shows a germline mismatch at one end, possibly a read error. Germline V gene lookup returns CDR1 MNHNS and CDR2 SASEGT. The CDR3 is 12 residues long. Sequenced input: blood. This TCR came from a human donor in good health. The chain carries TRBV6-1 and TRBJ2-7; possibly TRBD1 for D (5 bases). The CDR3 sequence: CASSEWGYEQHF. CDR3 nucleotide sequence: TGTGCCAGCAGTGAATGGGGCTACGAGCAGCACTTC.